Included here is one TCR beta chain sequence, with context. The CDR3 contains 15 residues. Germline V gene lookup returns CDR1 SGHDT and CDR2 YYEEEE. The PCR made use of 60 Vbeta and 13 Jbeta primers. TCRdb's table, derived via immunoSEQ multiplex PCR, lists solely in-frame clones and lacks some. The sample shows over 60,000 clones, over 60% of them seen only once. The record originates from a study of cytomegalovirus exposure and HLA in healthy donors. The sequenced sample was PBMCs. The chain combines TRBV5-6 with TRBJ2-7, with 9 bases fitting TRBD2. The receptor's source is a woman in her twenties or thirties in good health and CMV-seronegative. The CDR3 region is CASSLAGLLSYEQYF. In nucleotides, the CDR3 is TGTGCAAGCTCGCTAGCGGGACTCCTCTCCTACGAGCAGTACTTC.